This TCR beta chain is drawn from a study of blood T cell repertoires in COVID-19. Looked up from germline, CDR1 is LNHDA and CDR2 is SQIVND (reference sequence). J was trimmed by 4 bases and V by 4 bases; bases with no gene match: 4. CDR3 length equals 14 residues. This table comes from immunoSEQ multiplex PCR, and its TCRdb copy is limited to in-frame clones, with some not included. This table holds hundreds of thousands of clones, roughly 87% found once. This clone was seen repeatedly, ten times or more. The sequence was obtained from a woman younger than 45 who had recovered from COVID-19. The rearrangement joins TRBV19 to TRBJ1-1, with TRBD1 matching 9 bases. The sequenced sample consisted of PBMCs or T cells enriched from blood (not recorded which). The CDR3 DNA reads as TGTGCCAGTAGTACCAAGACAGGGGGCACTGAAGCTTTCTTT. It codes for CASSTKTGGTEAFF.